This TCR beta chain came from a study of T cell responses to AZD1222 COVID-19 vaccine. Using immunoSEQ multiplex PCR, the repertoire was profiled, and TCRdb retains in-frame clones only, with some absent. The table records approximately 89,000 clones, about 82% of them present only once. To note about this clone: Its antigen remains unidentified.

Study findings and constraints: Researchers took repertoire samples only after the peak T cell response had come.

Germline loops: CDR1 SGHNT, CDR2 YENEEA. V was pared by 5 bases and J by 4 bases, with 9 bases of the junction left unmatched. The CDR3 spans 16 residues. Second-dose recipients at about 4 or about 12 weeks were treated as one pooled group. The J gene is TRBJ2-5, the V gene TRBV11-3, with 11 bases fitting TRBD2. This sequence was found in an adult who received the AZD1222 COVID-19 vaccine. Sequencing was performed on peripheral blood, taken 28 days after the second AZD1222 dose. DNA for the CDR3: TGTGCCAGCAGCACCCTGGATAGCGGGGGGGGAGAGACCCAGTACTTC. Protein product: CASSTLDSGGGETQYF.